The clone carrying this T cell receptor beta chain appeared a single time. Here immunoSEQ multiplex PCR was the method, and the copy in TCRdb shows in-frame clones only, minus some. This table has roughly 12,000 clones, roughly 93% appearing once. The V gene's germline CDR1 is SGHRS and CDR2 YFSETQ. Trimming pared 0 bases from V and 2 bases from J, leaving 12 bases between. The length of the CDR3 is 15 residues. This record comes from a study of technical replicates of blood from several donors. This sequence was found in a human donor in good health. The sample taken for sequencing was PBMCs. The genes are TRBV5-1 and TRBJ2-7, with a possible D match to TRBD1 (6 bases). The CDR3: CASSLVGDKPYEQYF. The CDR3 nucleotides read TGCGCCAGCAGCTTGGTAGGGGACAAACCCTACGAGCAGTACTTC.